Sequencing of this TCR beta chain was carried out in a study of blood T cell repertoires in COVID-19. Study information: Samples representing acute and convalescent COVID-19 were sourced from the United States, Italy and Spain. PBMCs, B-cell-depleted T cells, or T cells were the source of the cDNA or gDNA that made up the material.

Per the original methods: Counts of nucleated cells, estimated from reference gene primer amplification, were obtained. Repertoires were generated with immunoSEQ multiplex PCR, while TCRdb's copy carries only in-frame clones and drops some. D and trimming were read from the DNA, whereas the V and J calls and clone size are those reported in that table. In the table there are roughly 250,000 clones, about 73% of which are singletons. This CDR3 has 19 residues. Sequenced material: peripheral blood. This TCR was recovered from a woman of 80 years or more with acute or convalescent COVID-19. The V and J genes are TRBV12-1 and TRBJ2-3; the D call TRBD2 from the table was never checked on the DNA. TRBV12-1 counts as a pseudogene. The CDR3 nucleotides are TGTGCCAGCAGCAGCATCTTTAGCGGGGCGCGACCTAGCACAGATACGCAGTATTTT. Protein: CASSSIFSGARPSTDTQYF.